This T cell receptor beta chain originates from a study of T cells after yellow fever vaccination. Notes on this clonotype: Its cognate antigen is unknown.

Study-level findings and limits: Subsequent booster samples again held most clones from primary vaccination (96% CD4, 85% to 90% CD8).

TCRdb reprocessed the 5' RACE reads with MiXCR, giving one entry per CDR3 protein. The sample has hundreds of thousands of distinct CDR3 sequences; about 13% are singletons. Germline assignment: CDR1 SGHRS and CDR2 YFSETQ. Deletions cut 0 bases from V and 0 bases from J, with 10 bases between. The CDR3 is made up of 16 amino acids. The sequences come from PBMCs, collected on the day of the yellow fever booster vaccination. The chain recombines TRBV5-1 with TRBJ2-1; tentatively, D is TRBD2 (5 bases). The source is a young man who received the YFV17D yellow fever vaccine. CDR3 sequence: CASSLVSAGSYNEQFF. CDR3 nucleotides: TGCGCCAGCAGCTTGGTAAGCGCGGGCTCCTACAATGAGCAGTTCTTC.